A selection of T cell receptor beta chains follows, all from one sample in a study of CD8 T cells in ankylosing spondylitis. TCRdb used MiXCR to reprocess the 5' RACE reads, holding one entry per CDR3 protein. The sample has about 130,000 distinct CDR3 sequences, about 6.4% seen once; the top ten hold more than 9%. Sequencing was performed on blood, either unsorted or a sorted T cell fraction (not recorded which). The receptor set was obtained from a male donor with ankylosing spondylitis or in good health (not recorded which). The CDR3 runs from the conserved cysteine through the conserved F or W. Each record gives: D gene, J gene, clone size, V gene, CDR3 DNA, CDR3 protein. D genes are given only for firm matches. Expanded clones get a size class; other rows say once, few or many, or leave the size out.

.	TRBJ1-2	many	TRBV15	TGTGCCACCAGCACAAACAGGCGTGGCTACACCTTC	CATSTNRRGYTF
.	TRBJ1-6	.	TRBV12-3/TRBV12-4	TGTGCCAGCAGTCCCCTTCCCCCTCTACCCCTCCACTTT	CASSPLPPLPLHF
.	TRBJ2-1	many	TRBV5-1	TGCGCCAGCAGCAGGGACTCCAATGAGCAGTTCTTC	CASSRDSNEQFF
TRBD2	TRBJ2-1	many	TRBV11-1	TGTGCCAGCAGAGTTAGCGGGGGGGCGGTGAATGAGCAGTTCTTC	CASRVSGGAVNEQFF
.	TRBJ2-1	many	TRBV7-9	TGTGCCAGCAGCTTACACGGTGGGATCGACAATGAGCAGTTCTTC	CASSLHGGIDNEQFF
TRBD2	TRBJ2-5	many	TRBV2	TGTGCCAGCAGTGGCCAAAGACTAGCGGGGAGCCAAGAGACCCAGTACTTC	CASSGQRLAGSQETQYF
.	TRBJ1-3	many	TRBV12-3/TRBV12-4	TGTGCCAGCAGTTTGGCCGGCTCTGGAAACACCATATATTTT	CASSLAGSGNTIYF
.	TRBJ2-7	many	TRBV7-9	TGTGCCAGCAGCCACCCAGCGGGTTCCTACGAGCAGTACTTC	CASSHPAGSYEQYF
.	TRBJ1-1	many	TRBV3-1	TGTGCCAGCAGCCAAGAACGGGGGGACACTGAAGCTTTCTTT	CASSQERGDTEAFF
TRBD2	TRBJ2-5	few	TRBV5-1	TGCGCCAGCAGCTTGGGGGAGGGCAACCAAGAGACCCAGTACTTC	CASSLGEGNQETQYF
.	TRBJ1-1	many	TRBV12-3/TRBV12-4	TGTGCCAGCAGTCAACAGGGTGGGACCACTGAAGCTTTCTTT	CASSQQGGTTEAFF
.	TRBJ2-5	few	TRBV2	TGTGCCAGCAGTGAACAGGCTAACCAAGAGACCCAGTACTTC	CASSEQANQETQYF
.	TRBJ2-5	many	TRBV9	TGTGCCAGCAGCGTAGATACCCGGGTCCAAGAGACCCAGTACTTC	CASSVDTRVQETQYF